This is a list of T cell receptor beta chains from one sample in a study of T cell repertoires in cytomegalovirus infection. One entry per CDR3 protein results from TCRdb running MiXCR on the reads. Among some 350,000 distinct CDR3 sequences listed, about 35% were seen once. For these receptors, no antigen is known. The sequencing here drew on cultured PBMCs, taken from culture after CMV antigen stimulation. These TCRs come from a human donor in good health (CMV status not recorded). Some clones in this sample may be carry-over from other donors' samples. Both conserved end residues are part of each CDR3. Each record gives: J gene, V gene, clone size, D gene, CDR3 DNA, CDR3 protein. The D gene is left open where the match is weak. Not every row has a clone size; where given, it reads once, few, many or a size class.

>TRBJ2-6|TRBV6-8|few|.
TGTGCCAGCAAGGGACCGAGCGTAGGTGGGGCCAACGTCCTGACTTTC
CASKGPSVGGANVLTF
>TRBJ1-2|TRBV7-2|.|.
TGTGCCAGCAGCTTAGAAGTCGGTAACTATGGCTACACCTTC
CASSLEVGNYGYTF
>TRBJ2-3|TRBV12-3/TRBV12-4|.|TRBD1
TGTGCCAGCACCCAGGGGGCCGGCACAGATACGCAGTATTTT
CASTQGAGTDTQYF
>TRBJ1-1|TRBV7-8|few|TRBD1
TGTGCCAGCAGCTTGGCTGGGACAGGGGGCATCGGGAACACTGAAGCTTTCTTT
CASSLAGTGGIGNTEAFF
>TRBJ2-3|TRBV7-3|few|TRBD2
TGTGCCAGCAGCTTACGCGGGAGGGCAGTGGATACGCAGTATTTT
CASSLRGRAVDTQYF
>TRBJ2-1|TRBV28|few|TRBD1
TGTGCCAGCAGTCCGGGACAGGATTACAATGAGCAGTTCTTC
CASSPGQDYNEQFF
>TRBJ2-3|TRBV7-2|few|TRBD2
TGTGCCAGCAGCTCAGCAGCGGGAGGTGGCACAGATACGCAGTATTTT
CASSSAAGGGTDTQYF
>TRBJ2-1|TRBV12-3/TRBV12-4|.|.
TGTGCCAGCAGAAAGGACAGGGGGCTTCCTAGCGGGAGGGCCATGAGTGAGCAGTTCTTC
CASRKDRGLPSGRAMSEQFF
>TRBJ2-7|TRBV7-2|many|.
TGTGCCAGCAGCTTGGGGACGTCACAGTACTTC
CASSLGTSQYF
>TRBJ2-7|TRBV6-2/TRBV6-3|few|TRBD2
TGTGCCACCCTAAAGGATAGAAAGCGGGAGTCCTACGAGCAGTACTTC
CATLKDRKRESYEQYF
>TRBJ2-3|TRBV6-1|few|TRBD1
TGTGCCAGCAGATGGTCCGGGACAGACACAGATACGCAGTATTTT
CASRWSGTDTDTQYF
>TRBJ2-5|TRBV20-1|.|.
TGCAGTGCTAGATCCGTTCGGAAGACCCAGTACTTC
CSARSVRKTQYF
>TRBJ2-2|TRBV29-1|.|TRBD2
TGCAGCGTTTTCTTAGCGGGAGGAGGCACCGGGGAGCTGTTTTTT
CSVFLAGGGTGELFF
>TRBJ2-5|TRBV7-2|many|.
TGTGCCAGCACCCCAAGTCGGGTTACTAAAGAGACCCAGTACTTC
CASTPSRVTKETQYF
>TRBJ2-3|TRBV7-2|many|TRBD1
TGTGCCAGCAGCCTCAGGACAGGGGGCAAAGGAGTGGCAGATACGCAGTATTTT
CASSLRTGGKGVADTQYF
>TRBJ1-5|TRBV18|.|TRBD1
TGTGCCAGCTCACAAACCGGGACAGGGGGCAGTGTGAATCAGCCCCAGCATTTT
CASSQTGTGGSVNQPQHF
>TRBJ2-1|TRBV7-2|.|TRBD2
TGTGCCAGCAGCTGGAATAGCGGGAGCTCCTACAATGAGCAGTTCTTC
CASSWNSGSSYNEQFF
>TRBJ1-5|TRBV10-2|.|.
TGCGCCAGCAGTGAGCCGGGCCTGCGGCAGCCCCAGCATTTT
CASSEPGLRQPQHF
>TRBJ2-7|TRBV27|.|.
TGTGCCAGCAGTGCCTACATGGGGTCCTACGAGCAGTACTTC
CASSAYMGSYEQYF
>TRBJ2-1|TRBV19|.|.
TGTGCCAGTAGTTCCCCCCCGGGCGAGCAGTTCTTC
CASSSPPGEQFF
>TRBJ2-1|TRBV27|few|TRBD2
TGTGCCAGCAGTCCCGGGACTAGCGGGAGGTTTGAGCAGTTCTTC
CASSPGTSGRFEQFF
>TRBJ1-1|TRBV28|.|.
TGTGCCAGCACCCTAAGGAGGGATGAAGCTTTCTTT
CASTLRRDEAFF
>TRBJ2-1|TRBV7-8|.|.
TGTGCCAGCAGCTCCGAGGGGACCAGGTATGACAATGAGCAGTTCTTC
CASSSEGTRYDNEQFF
>TRBJ2-2|TRBV6-8|.|.
TGTGCCAGCAGTTCTTTGGGACCGGGTTCCTATTCGAACACCGGGGAGCTGTTTTTT
CASSSLGPGSYSNTGELFF
>TRBJ1-1|TRBV7-2|few|.
TGTGCCAGCAGCTTAGTTTCTATATCTGAAGCTTTCTTT
CASSLVSISEAFF
>TRBJ1-1|TRBV12-3/TRBV12-4|once|.
TGTGCCAGCAGCTCAACAACGGAAGCTTTCTTT
CASSSTTEAFF
>TRBJ2-7|TRBV27|few|TRBD2
TGTGCCAGCGCCCCCGGACTAGCGGTGCACAACTACGAGCAGTACTTC
CASAPGLAVHNYEQYF
>TRBJ2-3|TRBV6-6|.|TRBD2
TGTGCCAGCAGTTGGGCGACTAGCGGGACCCCAGATACGCAGTATTTT
CASSWATSGTPDTQYF
>TRBJ2-1|TRBV7-2|few|.
TGTGCCAGCAGCTCAACCCACGGGTGGAATGAGCAGTTCTTC
CASSSTHGWNEQFF
>TRBJ2-5|TRBV7-3|.|.
TGTGCCAGCAGCCACGGGTGGAAGACCCAGTACTTC
CASSHGWKTQYF
>TRBJ2-7|TRBV12-3/TRBV12-4|.|.
TGTGCCAGCAGTACCCGGATACTCGGCGGGGAGCAGTACTTC
CASSTRILGGEQYF
>TRBJ1-1|TRBV7-6|few|.
TGTGCCAGCAGCTTAGTTGGGCCCACTGAAGCTTTCTTT
CASSLVGPTEAFF
>TRBJ2-5|TRBV19|few|.
TGTGCCAGTAACCCACTTGACGGACAAGAGACCCAGTACTTC
CASNPLDGQETQYF
>TRBJ1-1|TRBV27|.|.
TGTGCCAGCAGTTTCCAGGGCTGGGACACTGAAGCTTTCTTT
CASSFQGWDTEAFF
>TRBJ2-3|TRBV5-6|.|TRBD2
TGTGCCAGCAGCGCTGGCACAGCGGGGCGCACAGATACGCAGTATTTT
CASSAGTAGRTDTQYF
>TRBJ1-1|TRBV7-6|.|.
TGTGCCAGCAGCATCGGAGAGAACACTGAAGCTTTCTTT
CASSIGENTEAFF
>TRBJ1-4|TRBV7-2|many|.
TGTGCCAGCAGCCAACGCAGAGTGACAACTAATGAAAAACTGTTTTTT
CASSQRRVTTNEKLFF
>TRBJ2-1|TRBV7-2|.|.
TGTGCCAGCAGCCGCCGGAGTTCAGTGGGGGGTTCCTACAATGAGCAGTTCTTC
CASSRRSSVGGSYNEQFF
>TRBJ2-3|TRBV7-2|many|TRBD2
TGTGCCAGCAGCTTAGGAGGCGGGAGTCCAGATACGCAGTATTTT
CASSLGGGSPDTQYF
>TRBJ2-5|TRBV12-3/TRBV12-4|.|TRBD1
TGTGCCAGCAGGTGGGACAGCCTCCAAGAGACCCAGTACTTC
CASRWDSLQETQYF
>TRBJ2-1|TRBV6-2/TRBV6-3|.|TRBD2
TGTGCCAGCAGAAAAGGGACTAGCGGGACCTCCTACAATGAGCAGTTCTTC
CASRKGTSGTSYNEQFF
>TRBJ2-3|TRBV7-2|.|.
TGTGCCAGCAGCTTAGTTTCGACTAGCACAGATACGCAGTATTTT
CASSLVSTSTDTQYF
>TRBJ2-3|TRBV7-3|.|TRBD2
TGTGCCAGCAGCTCAAGCGGGAGTATAGATACGCAGTATTTT
CASSSSGSIDTQYF
>TRBJ2-6|TRBV19|once|.
TGTGCCAGTAGTACCCACCTCGACAGCTCTGGGACCAACGTCCTGACTTTC
CASSTHLDSSGTNVLTF
>TRBJ1-1|TRBV6-5|.|TRBD1
TGTGCCAGCAGTTACAACAGGGGGCGGGATGCTTTCTTT
CASSYNRGRDAFF